The rows below give T cell receptor beta chains drawn from one sample of a study of control samples from healthy donors and cancer patients. Profiling relied on immunoSEQ multiplex PCR, and the TCRdb table lists in-frame clones only, not all of them. The table includes around 230,000 clones, roughly 94% detected once. Sequenced material: blood. These receptors were obtained from a man aged 45 to 65 in good health. The CDR3 runs from the conserved cysteine through the conserved F or W. The D gene is left open where the match is weak. For some rows the clone size is stated as once, few or many, or as a class when expanded; others skip it.

j_call cdr3_length d_call v_call clone_size cdr3_aa cdr3_nt
TRBJ2-1 16 . TRBV3-1/TRBV3-2 . CASSQGGAGASNEQFF TGTGCCAGCAGCCAAGGCGGGGCGGGGGCCAGCAATGAGCAGTTCTTC
TRBJ2-1 15 TRBD1 TRBV11-2 . CASSSTGQGYDEQFF TGTGCCAGCAGCTCAACGGGACAGGGTTACGATGAGCAGTTCTTC
TRBJ1-1 16 TRBD1 TRBV11-2 . CASSFVTGGRIPEAFF TGTGCCAGCAGCTTCGTCACAGGGGGCAGGATCCCTGAAGCTTTCTTT
TRBJ2-3 15 TRBD2 TRBV2 . CASSVESGGVDTQYF TGTGCCAGCAGTGTAGAAAGCGGGGGAGTAGATACGCAGTATTTT
TRBJ1-1 18 . TRBV19 . CASTWGRGQTGVNTEAFF TGTGCCAGTACGTGGGGTCGGGGTCAGACCGGCGTAAACACTGAAGCTTTCTTT
TRBJ1-5 18 . TRBV5-6 . CASSLRTVVTTSNQPQHF TGTGCCAGCAGCCTCCGGACAGTAGTTACCACCTCTAATCAGCCCCAGCATTTT
TRBJ1-1 15 . TRBV9 . CASSVGKGMNTEAFF TGTGCCAGCAGCGTAGGAAAGGGCATGAACACTGAAGCTTTCTTT
TRBJ1-4 16 . TRBV11-2 . CASSWTGMATNEKLFF TGTGCCAGCAGCTGGACGGGTATGGCAACTAATGAAAAACTGTTTTTT
TRBJ1-2 15 . TRBV7-9 . CASSFSQGINYGYTF TGTGCCAGCAGCTTCTCCCAGGGGATTAACTATGGCTACACCTTC
TRBJ1-3 17 TRBD1 TRBV7-9 . CASSLAGGQIIGNTIYF TGTGCCAGCAGCTTAGCTGGGGGACAGATCATAGGAAACACCATATATTTT
TRBJ2-1 12 TRBD2 TRBV7-9 . CASSSAGDDKFF TGTGCCAGCAGCTCGGCGGGGGATGATAAGTTCTTC
TRBJ1-4 14 . TRBV4-1 few CASSHRAGGEKLFF TGCGCCAGCAGCCACCGGGCAGGAGGTGAAAAACTGTTTTTT
TRBJ1-1 15 TRBD1 TRBV7-9 . CASSAQGAMNTEAFF TGTGCCAGCAGCGCGCAGGGGGCGATGAACACTGAAGCTTTCTTT
TRBJ1-6 15 TRBD1 TRBV2 . CASSLTGDHNSPLHF TGTGCCAGCAGCTTGACAGGGGACCATAATTCACCCCTCCACTTT
TRBJ1-1 14 . TRBV6-5 . CAITSVVLNTEAFF TGTGCCATCACCTCGGTCGTGCTGAACACTGAAGCTTTCTTT
TRBJ2-3 14 TRBD2 TRBV5-1 . CASSDGTSADTQYF TGCGCCAGCAGCGACGGGACTAGCGCAGATACGCAGTATTTT
TRBJ2-1 16 . TRBV24-1 . CATSDFDRSSYNEQFF TGTGCCACCAGTGATTTTGACAGAAGCTCCTACAATGAGCAGTTCTTC
TRBJ1-2 13 . TRBV6-5 . CASMRHGVDPQVF TGTGCCAGCATGAGACACGGCGTAGATCCCCAAGTCTTC